The sample holds a few counts of the clone carrying this TCR beta chain. The antigen is not known. Germline-derived CDR1 and CDR2 are LGHNA and YSLEER. V lost 1 base and J lost 0, with 16 bases in between. CDR3 size: 19 residues. The record originates from a study of cytomegalovirus exposure and HLA in healthy donors. Points from the study as a whole: Researchers counted approximately 160 TCR beta chains as cytomegalovirus-associated. Among TCR beta chains of equal frequency, HLA-associated ones were more clonally expanded in a later analysis. Reportedly, diagnosis of cytomegalovirus status by the classifier showed high specificity and sensitivity. Segments of the TCR beta V type were, in most cases, productive about 87% or about 30% of the time in an earlier analysis.

60 Vbeta and 13 Jbeta primers were used in PCR. Produced via immunoSEQ multiplex PCR; TCRdb's table is partial and in-frame only. The data contain under 200,000 clones, about four fifths of them seen just once; the ten biggest clones take up 1%. Sequenced sample: PBMCs. The chain recombines TRBV4-3 with TRBJ1-6, with D possibly being TRBD1 (6 bases). The origin of this receptor is a woman aged 45 to 65 in good health and CMV-seropositive. CDR3 residues: CASSQVISGESSYNSPLHF. The CDR3 DNA follows: TGCGCCAGCAGCCAAGTGATATCAGGGGAGAGCTCCTATAATTCACCCCTCCACTTT.